This entry lists 8 T cell receptor beta chains sequenced from one sample in a study of type 1 regulatory T cells. MiXCR was run by TCRdb on the reads, yielding one entry per CDR3 protein. This sample carries 60,000 to 80,000 distinct CDR3 sequences, roughly 60% of them seen once, and the ten largest clones take 6% to 9%. Their antigen targets remain unknown. The sequenced sample consisted of cultured T cells, either the whole culture or a sorted T cell fraction (not recorded which). This sample's subset: Tr1-enriched cell product generated in vitro against host alloantigens. The receptor set was obtained from a human donor in good health.

This sequence joins TRBV5-1 and TRBJ2-2; D is possibly TRBD1 or TRBD2 (5 bases each). Trimming removed 2 bases at V and 4 bases at J, with 12 bases between. This CDR3 is built from 15 residues. Germline V gene sequence: CDR1 SGHRS, CDR2 YFSETQ. CDR3: CASSFGTRSTGELFF. The CDR3, as DNA: TGCGCCAGCAGCTTCGGGACCCGCAGCACCGGGGAGCTGTTTTTT.

V gene TRBV20-1 combines with J gene TRBJ2-7; 8 nucleotides match TRBD2. Losses at the gene ends were 6 bases for V and 4 bases for J; bases not matched to a gene: 11. CDR1 and CDR2 from the germline V gene are DFQATT and SNEGSKA (reference sequence). CDR3 size: 14 residues. DNA for the CDR3: TGCAGTGCCAGATCGGGAGGGGGGGGATACGAGCAGTACTTC. As protein: CSARSGGGGYEQYF.

The chain links TRBV6-2 or TRBV6-3 to TRBJ2-5, with TRBD2 matching 7 bases. Germline trimming cut 5 bases from V and 5 bases from J; bases unmatched to any gene: 14. The CDR3 totals 16 residues. In germline, CDR1 is MNHEY, CDR2 SVGEGT. The CDR3 here is CASSRITAGILETQYF. The CDR3 DNA sequence: TGTGCCAGCAGTAGAATTACAGCGGGAATTCTTGAGACCCAGTACTTC.

This clonotype occurred a few times. This chain uses TRBV5-1 with TRBJ2-3; TRBD1 agrees at 12 bases. The CDR3 contains 20 residues. From germline, CDR1 is SGHRS and CDR2 YFSETQ. V trimming: 4 bases; J trimming: 0 bases; junction bases outside the gene matches: 15. The CDR3 DNA is TGCGCCAGCAGCGCGACGCCGGGACAGGGGGCCCCTGGGAGCACAGATACGCAGTATTTT. This gives the protein CASSATPGQGAPGSTDTQYF.

The J gene is TRBJ1-6, the V gene TRBV18, with 7 bases identical to TRBD1. The CDR3 has 15 residues. V gave up 1 base and J gave up 10 bases; unmatched junction bases: 7. The germline V gene encodes CDR1 KGHSH and CDR2 LQKENI. The CDR3 here is CASSPQGAFGSPLHF. The CDR3 nucleotides read TGTGCCAGCTCACCACAGGGGGCGTTCGGCTCACCCCTCCACTTT.

The V and J genes are TRBV4-3 and TRBJ2-3; D is perhaps TRBD1 (6 bases). The germline V gene encodes CDR1 LGHNA and CDR2 YSLEER. CDR3 length equals 17 residues. V was clipped by 0 bases and J by 0 bases, with 13 bases between them. CDR3 nucleotide sequence: TGCGCCAGCAGCCAAGATCGGACAGCGAAGAGCACAGATACGCAGTATTTT. It is translated as CASSQDRTAKSTDTQYF.

The rearrangement joins TRBV20-1 to TRBJ2-3; tentative D call: TRBD1 (5 bases). This CDR3 region has 13 residues. The V gene lost 5 bases and the J gene lost 0 bases, with 9 bases spanning the gap. The germline V gene has CDR1 DFQATT and CDR2 SNEGSKA (reference sequence). CDR3 bases: TGCAGTGCTCGACAGTCAAGCACAGATACGCAGTATTTT. The encoded protein is CSARQSSTDTQYF.

The V call is TRBV4-1, the J call TRBJ1-4; D remains ambiguous. Germline CDR1 is MGHRA and CDR2 is YSYEKL. Trimming left V 1 base short and J 4 bases short, with 22 bases between. This CDR3 has 19 amino acids. CDR3 DNA sequence: TGCGCCAGCAGCCAAGGCGGATTAAGGGCCGGCGTTGGTAATGAAAAACTGTTTTTT. Translation: CASSQGGLRAGVGNEKLFF.